This record concerns one T cell receptor (beta chain) sequence. Its specificity is unknown. CDR3 length: 13 residues. Trimming cost V 5 bases and J 2 bases, with 8 bases left between them. Germline CDR1 and CDR2: KGHSH and LQKENI. These data originate in a study of OX40 agonist ivuxolimab in advanced cancers. As for the study in general: With ivuxolimab, an agonistic anti-OX40 (CD134) antibody, patients were treated. Three individuals attained partial responses, comprising one hepatocellular carcinoma case and two cutaneous melanoma cases. Study-level results: At 0.1 to 3.0 mg/kg, clonal expansion of CD4+ and CD8+ blood T cells had occurred by week 6.

Clones were sequenced by immunoSEQ multiplex PCR, and TCRdb holds only the in-frame ones, with some missing. The sample records approximately 55,000 clones, around 87% being singletons. The receptor was isolated from an adult with an advanced solid tumor such as melanoma, head and neck, liver or kidney cancer. This chain connects TRBV18 to TRBJ2-3; D is unclear. This specimen consisted of CD4+ or CD8+ T cells sorted from blood, obtained in a trial of the OX40 agonist ivuxolimab. DNA for the CDR3: TGTGCCAGCTCAACATCTATCACAGATACGCAGTATTTT. Its protein is CASSTSITDTQYF.